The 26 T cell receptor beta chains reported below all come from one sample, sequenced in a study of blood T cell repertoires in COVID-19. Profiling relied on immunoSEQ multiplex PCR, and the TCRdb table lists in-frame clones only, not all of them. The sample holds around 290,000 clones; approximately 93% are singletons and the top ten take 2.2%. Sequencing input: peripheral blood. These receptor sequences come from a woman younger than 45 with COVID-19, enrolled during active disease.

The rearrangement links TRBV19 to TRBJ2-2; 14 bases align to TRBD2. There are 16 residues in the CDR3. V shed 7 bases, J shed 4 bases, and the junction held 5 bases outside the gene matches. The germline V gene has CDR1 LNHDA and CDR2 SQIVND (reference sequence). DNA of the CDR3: TGTGCCAGTACCCGACTAGCGGGAGGGCCCACCGGGGAGCTGTTTTTT. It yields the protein CASTRLAGGPTGELFF.

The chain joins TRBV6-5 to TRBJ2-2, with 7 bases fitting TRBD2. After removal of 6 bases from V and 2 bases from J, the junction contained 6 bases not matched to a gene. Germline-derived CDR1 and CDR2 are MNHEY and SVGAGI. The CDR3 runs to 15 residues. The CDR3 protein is CASSRRGENTGELFF. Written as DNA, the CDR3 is TGTGCCAGCAGCCGCCGGGGGGAAAACACCGGGGAGCTGTTTTTT.

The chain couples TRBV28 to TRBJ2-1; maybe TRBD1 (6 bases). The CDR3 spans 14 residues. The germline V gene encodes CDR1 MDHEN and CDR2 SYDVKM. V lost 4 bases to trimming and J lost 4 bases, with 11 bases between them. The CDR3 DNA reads TGTGCCAGCAGTTCGTCGACAGGTTACAATGAGCAGTTCTTC. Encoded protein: CASSSSTGYNEQFF.

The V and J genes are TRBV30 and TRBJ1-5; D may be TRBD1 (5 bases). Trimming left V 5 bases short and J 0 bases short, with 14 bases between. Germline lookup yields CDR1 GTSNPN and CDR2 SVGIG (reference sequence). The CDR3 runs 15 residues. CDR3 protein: CAWGYGAYSNQPQHF. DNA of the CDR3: TGTGCCTGGGGCTATGGGGCCTATAGCAATCAGCCCCAGCATTTT.

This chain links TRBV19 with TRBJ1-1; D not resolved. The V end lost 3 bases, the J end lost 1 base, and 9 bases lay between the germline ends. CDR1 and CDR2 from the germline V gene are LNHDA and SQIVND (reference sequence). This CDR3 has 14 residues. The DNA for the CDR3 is TGTGCCAGTAGTATGGCACACGAGAACACTGAAGCTTTCTTT. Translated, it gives CASSMAHENTEAFF.

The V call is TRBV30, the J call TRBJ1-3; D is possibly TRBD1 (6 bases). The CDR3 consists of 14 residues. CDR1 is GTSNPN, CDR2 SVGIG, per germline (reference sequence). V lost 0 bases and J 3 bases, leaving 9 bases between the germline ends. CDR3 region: CAWSVQGNGNTIYF. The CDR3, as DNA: TGTGCCTGGAGTGTACAGGGAAATGGAAACACCATATATTTT. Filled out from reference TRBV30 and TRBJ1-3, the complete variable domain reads SQTIHQWPATLVQPVGSPLSLECTVEGTSNPNLYWYRQAAGRGLQLLFYSVGIGQISSEVPQNLSASRPQDRQFILSSKKLLLSDSGFYLCAWSVQGNGNTIYFGEGSWLTVV.

CDR3 loop: CASRPQLYDRAYTGELFF. The DNA for the CDR3 is TGCGCCAGCAGACCCCAGCTTTACGACAGGGCGTACACCGGGGAGCTGTTTTTT. J is TRBJ2-2 and V is TRBV5-1; 7 positions match TRBD1. From germline, CDR1 is SGHRS and CDR2 YFSETQ. This CDR3 comprises 18 residues. The trim removed 5 bases at V and 3 bases at J, leaving 16 bases unmatched.

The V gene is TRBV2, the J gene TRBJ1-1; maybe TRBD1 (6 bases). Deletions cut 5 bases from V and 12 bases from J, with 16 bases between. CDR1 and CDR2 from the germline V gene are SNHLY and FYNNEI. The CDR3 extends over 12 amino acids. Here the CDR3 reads CASSRGQRPPFF. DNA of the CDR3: TGTGCCAGCAGTCGAGGACAGCGCCCGCCTTTCTTT.

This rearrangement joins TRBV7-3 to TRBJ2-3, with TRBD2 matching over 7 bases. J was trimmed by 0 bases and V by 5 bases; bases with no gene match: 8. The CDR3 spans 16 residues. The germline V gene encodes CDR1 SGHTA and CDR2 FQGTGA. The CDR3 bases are TGTGCCAGCAGCCATGGGGAGGGGACTAGCACAGATACGCAGTATTTT. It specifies CASSHGEGTSTDTQYF.

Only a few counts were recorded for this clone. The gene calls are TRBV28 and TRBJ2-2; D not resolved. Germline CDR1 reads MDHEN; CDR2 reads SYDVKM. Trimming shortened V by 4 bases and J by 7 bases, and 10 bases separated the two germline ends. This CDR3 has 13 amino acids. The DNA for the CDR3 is TGTGCCAGCAGTTCGAAAGAGTACGGGGAGCTGTTTTTT. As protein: CASSSKEYGELFF.

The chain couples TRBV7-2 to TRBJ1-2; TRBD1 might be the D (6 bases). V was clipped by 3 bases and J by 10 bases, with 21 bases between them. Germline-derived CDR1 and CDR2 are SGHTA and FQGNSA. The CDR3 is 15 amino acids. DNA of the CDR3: TGTGCCAGCAGCTTTCGGGCAGGGGTCGTGACAGACTACACCTTC. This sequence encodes CASSFRAGVVTDYTF.

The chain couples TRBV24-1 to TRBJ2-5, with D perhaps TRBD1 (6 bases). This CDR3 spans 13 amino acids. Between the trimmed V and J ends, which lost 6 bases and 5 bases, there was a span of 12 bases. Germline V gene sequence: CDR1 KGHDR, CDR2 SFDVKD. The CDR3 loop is CATSLGAGETQYF. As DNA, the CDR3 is TGTGCCACCAGTTTGGGGGCAGGGGAGACCCAGTACTTC.

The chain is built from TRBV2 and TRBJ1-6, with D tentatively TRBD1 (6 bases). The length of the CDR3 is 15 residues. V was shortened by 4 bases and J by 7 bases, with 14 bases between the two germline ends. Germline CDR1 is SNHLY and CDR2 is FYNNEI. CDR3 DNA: TGTGCCAGCAGTGGACAGGCAGAGGGGAATTCACCCCTCCACTTT. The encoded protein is CASSGQAEGNSPLHF.

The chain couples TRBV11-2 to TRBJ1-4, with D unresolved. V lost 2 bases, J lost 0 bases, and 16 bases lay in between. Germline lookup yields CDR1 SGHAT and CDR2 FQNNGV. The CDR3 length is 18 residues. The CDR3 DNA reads TGTGCCAGCAGCTTAATTAGAGAAGGCGGGACAACTAATGAAAAACTGTTTTTT. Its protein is CASSLIREGGTTNEKLFF. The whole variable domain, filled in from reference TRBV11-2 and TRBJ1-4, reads EAGVAQSPRYKIIEKRQSVAFWCNPISGHATLYWYQQILGQGPKLLIQFQNNGVVDDSQLPKDRFSAERLKGVDSTLKIQPAKLEDSAVYLCASSLIREGGTTNEKLFFGSGTQLSVL.

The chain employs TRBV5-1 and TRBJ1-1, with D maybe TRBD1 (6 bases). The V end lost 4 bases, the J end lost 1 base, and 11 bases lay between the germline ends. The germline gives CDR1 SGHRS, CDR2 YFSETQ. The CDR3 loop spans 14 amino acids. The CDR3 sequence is CASSRSGENTEAFF. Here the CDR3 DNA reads TGCGCCAGCAGCAGATCAGGGGAGAACACTGAAGCTTTCTTT.

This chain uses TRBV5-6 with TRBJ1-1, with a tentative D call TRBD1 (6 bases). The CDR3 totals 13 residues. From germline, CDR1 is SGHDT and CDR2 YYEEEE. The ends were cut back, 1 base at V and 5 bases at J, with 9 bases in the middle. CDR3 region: CASSLIGGTEAFF. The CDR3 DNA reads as TGTGCCAGCAGCTTGATAGGGGGAACTGAAGCTTTCTTT.

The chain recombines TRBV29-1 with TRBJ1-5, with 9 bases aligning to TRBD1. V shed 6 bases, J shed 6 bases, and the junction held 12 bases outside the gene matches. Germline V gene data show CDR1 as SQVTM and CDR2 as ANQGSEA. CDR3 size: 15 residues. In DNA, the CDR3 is TGCAGCGTGGCCGATACAGGGACAGGGAGTCAGCCCCAGCATTTT. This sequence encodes CSVADTGTGSQPQHF.

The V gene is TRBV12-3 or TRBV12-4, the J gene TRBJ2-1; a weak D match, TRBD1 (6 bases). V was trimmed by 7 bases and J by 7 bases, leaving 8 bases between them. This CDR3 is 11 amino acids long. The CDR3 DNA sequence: TGTGCCAGCACCACAGGGAATGAGCAGTTCTTC. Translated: CASTTGNEQFF.

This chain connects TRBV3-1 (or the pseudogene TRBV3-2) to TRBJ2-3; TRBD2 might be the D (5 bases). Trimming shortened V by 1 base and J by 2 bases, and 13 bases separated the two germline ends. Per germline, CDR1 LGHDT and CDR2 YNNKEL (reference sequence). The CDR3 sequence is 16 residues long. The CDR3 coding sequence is TGTGCCAGCAGCCAAGGGACTCTCCGCCTCACAGATACGCAGTATTTT. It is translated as CASSQGTLRLTDTQYF.

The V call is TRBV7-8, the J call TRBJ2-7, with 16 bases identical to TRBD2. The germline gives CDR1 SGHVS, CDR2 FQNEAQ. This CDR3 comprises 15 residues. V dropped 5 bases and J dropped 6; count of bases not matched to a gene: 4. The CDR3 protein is CASSRGTSGRGEQYF. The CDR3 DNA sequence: TGTGCCAGCAGCCGCGGGACTAGCGGGAGGGGCGAGCAGTACTTC.

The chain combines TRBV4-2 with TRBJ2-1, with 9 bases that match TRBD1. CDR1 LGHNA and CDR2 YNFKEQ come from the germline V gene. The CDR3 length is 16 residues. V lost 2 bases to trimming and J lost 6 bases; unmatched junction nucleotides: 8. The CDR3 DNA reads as TGTGCCAGCAGCCAAACGACAGGGGGGGCGACCAATGAGCAGTTCTTC. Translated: CASSQTTGGATNEQFF.

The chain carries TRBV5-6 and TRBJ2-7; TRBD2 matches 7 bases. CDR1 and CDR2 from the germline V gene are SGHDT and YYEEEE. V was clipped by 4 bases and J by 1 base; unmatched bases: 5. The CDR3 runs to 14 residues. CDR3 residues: CASSGGGGSYEQYF. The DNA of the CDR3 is TGTGCCAGCAGCGGCGGGGGAGGATCCTACGAGCAGTACTTC.

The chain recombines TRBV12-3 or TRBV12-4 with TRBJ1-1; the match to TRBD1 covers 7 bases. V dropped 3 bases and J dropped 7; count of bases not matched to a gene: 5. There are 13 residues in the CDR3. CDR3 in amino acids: CASSLDRRGEAFF. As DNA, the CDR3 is TGTGCCAGCAGTTTGGACAGGAGGGGTGAAGCTTTCTTT.

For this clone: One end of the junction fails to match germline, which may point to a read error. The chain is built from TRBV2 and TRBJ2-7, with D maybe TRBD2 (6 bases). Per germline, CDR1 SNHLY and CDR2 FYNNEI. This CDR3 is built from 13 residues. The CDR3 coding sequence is TGTGCCAGCAGTTACGGGGACTCCGGTAAAAGTAACTTC. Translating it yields CASSYGDSGKSNF.

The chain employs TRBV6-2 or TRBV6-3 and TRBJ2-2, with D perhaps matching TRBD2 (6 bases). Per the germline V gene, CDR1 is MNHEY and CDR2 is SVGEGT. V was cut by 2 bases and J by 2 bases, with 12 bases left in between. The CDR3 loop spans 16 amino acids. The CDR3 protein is CASSYQRLDNTGELFF. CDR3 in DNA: TGTGCCAGCAGTTACCAGCGACTAGACAACACCGGGGAGCTGTTTTTT.

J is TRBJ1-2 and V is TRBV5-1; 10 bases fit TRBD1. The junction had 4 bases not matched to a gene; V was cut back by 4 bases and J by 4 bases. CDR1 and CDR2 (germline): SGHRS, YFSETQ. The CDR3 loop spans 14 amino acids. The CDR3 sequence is CASSETGGGYGYTF. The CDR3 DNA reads TGCGCCAGCAGCGAGACAGGGGGCGGCTATGGCTACACCTTC. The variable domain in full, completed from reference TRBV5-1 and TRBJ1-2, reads KAGVTQTPRYLIKTRGQQVTLSCSPISGHRSVSWYQQTPGQGLQFLFEYFSETQRNKGNFPGRFSGRQFSNSRSEMNVSTLELGDSALYLCASSETGGGYGYTFGSGTRLTVV.